The 14 T cell receptor beta chains in this list originate from one sample, sequenced in a study of T cell responses to AZD1222 COVID-19 vaccine. Measured with immunoSEQ multiplex PCR; TCRdb has only the in-frame clones, and not every one. The table includes some 120,000 clones, 80% to 95% detected once. The sample consisted of peripheral blood, taken on day 0 of MenACWY control vaccination. These receptors all stem from an adult in good health.

V gene TRBV28 combines with J gene TRBJ1-2; 12 bases are a match to TRBD1. The CDR3 length is 15 residues. The V and J ends lost 4 bases and 4 bases, in that order; junction bases with no gene match: 4. From germline, CDR1 is MDHEN and CDR2 SYDVKM. The CDR3 here is CASSSPGQGAYGYTF. The CDR3 region has the DNA TGTGCCAGCAGTTCTCCGGGACAGGGGGCCTATGGCTACACCTTC.

In its sample, this clone was seen once. This chain links TRBV5-1 with TRBJ1-2; D possibly corresponds to TRBD1 (6 bases). The CDR3 is 12 amino acids. Germline V gene sequence: CDR1 SGHRS, CDR2 YFSETQ. Trimming took off 3 bases at V and 8 bases at J, with 11 bases between the two ends. DNA of the CDR3: TGCGCCAGCAGCTCAACGACAGGCGGCTACACCTTC. Amino acid sequence: CASSSTTGGYTF.

The DNA of the CDR3 is TGCAGCGTTAGACAGGGTAATCAGCCCCAGCATTTT. This gives the protein CSVRQGNQPQHF. V gene TRBV29-1 combines with J gene TRBJ1-5, with 7 bases matching TRBD1. Germline lookup yields CDR1 SQVTM and CDR2 ANQGSEA. With 5 bases clipped from V and 4 bases from J, the junction kept 2 bases outside the gene matches. The CDR3 is 12 residues long. Using reference TRBV29-1 and TRBJ1-5 for the parts outside the CDR3, the full variable domain is SAVISQKPSRDICQRGTSLTIQCQVDSQVTMMFWYRQQPGQSLTLIATANQGSEATYESGFVIDKFPISRPNLTFSTLTVSNMSPEDSSIYLCSVRQGNQPQHFGDGTRLSIL.

This chain uses TRBV5-1 with TRBJ1-3; perhaps TRBD1 as D (6 bases). The V and J ends lost 0 bases and 0 bases respectively, with 10 bases between them. This CDR3 region has 16 residues. CDR1 and CDR2 from the germline V gene are SGHRS and YFSETQ. CDR3 sequence (DNA): TGCGCCAGCAGCTTGGATGGACAGCGCTCTGGAAACACCATATATTTT. Its protein is CASSLDGQRSGNTIYF.

The chain couples TRBV3-1 (or the pseudogene TRBV3-2) to TRBJ2-3; TRBD2 aligns across 13 bases. With V trimmed by 4 bases and J by 6 bases, 4 bases remained unmatched. The germline V gene has CDR1 LGHDT and CDR2 YNNKEL (reference sequence). The CDR3 extends over 15 amino acids. This CDR3 reads CASSPRTSGSDTQYF. The CDR3 bases are TGTGCCAGCAGCCCACGGACTAGCGGGAGTGATACGCAGTATTTT.

The chain carries TRBV18 and TRBJ1-3; possible D gene TRBD1, 6 bases. Germline V gene sequence: CDR1 KGHSH, CDR2 LQKENI. The CDR3 totals 14 residues. Trimming shortened V by 2 bases and J by 4 bases, and 9 bases separated the two germline ends. CDR3 protein: CASSPMGGGNTIYF. In nucleotides, the CDR3 is TGTGCCAGCTCACCAATGGGGGGCGGAAACACCATATATTTT.

The chain has TRBV18 and TRBJ1-3, with a possible D match to TRBD1 (6 bases). Germline V gives CDR1 KGHSH, CDR2 LQKENI. This CDR3 comprises 14 residues. V dropped 2 bases and J dropped 7 bases, with 12 bases sitting between them. The CDR3 sequence: CASSPEQGGNTIYF. The CDR3 coding sequence is TGTGCCAGCTCACCAGAACAGGGTGGGAACACCATATATTTT.

The rearrangement uses TRBV4-3 and TRBJ2-6; no firm D call. V was cut by 3 bases and J by 0 bases, with 12 bases left in between. The germline CDR1 and CDR2 sequences are LGHNA and YSLEER. CDR3 length: 17 residues. Here the CDR3 reads CASSQDPGRSGANVLTF. Written as DNA, the CDR3 is TGCGCCAGCAGCCAGGATCCCGGCCGCTCTGGGGCCAACGTCCTGACTTTC.

V gene TRBV6-1 combines with J gene TRBJ1-2; D not certain. Germline loops: CDR1 MNHNS, CDR2 SASEGT. The CDR3 consists of 19 residues. V shed 0 bases and J shed 3 bases, with 23 bases lying between them. CDR3 protein: CASSEAFSPGRPRDYGYTF. The CDR3 DNA sequence: TGTGCCAGCAGTGAAGCGTTCAGCCCGGGCAGACCTAGGGACTATGGCTACACCTTC.

This clone was observed once. Other DNA sequences in this specimen translate into the identical CDR3. The gene calls are TRBV2 and TRBJ1-2, with unresolved D. Trimming left V 8 bases short and J 0 bases short, with 7 bases between. The CDR3 runs 12 residues. Germline-derived CDR1 and CDR2 are SNHLY and FYNNEI. The CDR3 nucleotides read TGTGCCAGCCGGGAGGCTAACTATGGCTACACCTTC. Translating gives CASREANYGYTF. Together with reference TRBV2 and TRBJ1-2, the CDR3 gives the full variable domain: EPEVTQTPSHQVTQMGQEVILRCVPISNHLYFYWYRQILGQKVEFLVSFYNNEISEKSEIFDDQFSVERPDGSNFTLKIRSTKLEDSAMYFCASREANYGYTFGSGTRLTVV.

This chain connects TRBV7-9 to TRBJ1-5; D possibly corresponds to TRBD1 (5 bases). Germline V gives CDR1 SEHNR, CDR2 FQNEAQ (reference sequence). The CDR3 is 14 residues long. V was shortened by 8 bases and J by 0 bases, with 11 bases between the two germline ends. CDR3 coding DNA: TGTGCCAGCTCTTGGGGGTATAGCAATCAGCCCCAGCATTTT. This encodes CASSWGYSNQPQHF.

The chain recombines TRBV28 with TRBJ2-2; D not certain. CDR3 length: 14 residues. CDR1 MDHEN and CDR2 SYDVKM come from the germline V gene. Trimming took off 3 bases at V and 3 bases at J, with 8 bases between the two ends. The CDR3 nucleotides read TGTGCCAGCAGTTTCGTAAGGTACACCGGGGAGCTGTTTTTT. The encoded protein is CASSFVRYTGELFF.

The V and J genes are TRBV11-2 and TRBJ1-1; D is undetermined. V was cut by 0 bases and J by 8 bases, with 7 bases left in between. The CDR3 extends over 12 amino acids. The germline V gene has CDR1 SGHAT and CDR2 FQNNGV. CDR3 loop: CASSLDDREAFF. DNA for the CDR3: TGTGCCAGCAGCTTAGATGATAGGGAAGCTTTCTTT.

In its sample, this clone was seen a few times. This chain connects TRBV20-1 to TRBJ2-7; 8 bases line up with TRBD2. V lost 3 bases to trimming and J lost 1 base; unmatched junction nucleotides: 5. Germline V gene lookup returns CDR1 DFQATT and CDR2 SNEGSKA (reference sequence). The CDR3 contains 14 residues. The CDR3 DNA reads TGCAGTGCTAGTATTCCTAGCGGGTCCTACGAGCAGTACTTC. Its protein is CSASIPSGSYEQYF.